This passage covers 8 T cell receptor beta chains from one sample sequenced in a study of CD8+ T cells in alopecia areata. RNA was isolated and reverse transcribed to cDNA, the sequencing template. Here immunoSEQ multiplex PCR was the method, and the copy in TCRdb shows in-frame clones only, minus some. The repertoire holds about 200,000 clones, with under 40% as singletons. Indicated treatment: oral pan-JAK inhibitor, 5-10 mg twice daily. The specimen comprised CD4+ T cells sorted from blood, sampled at approximately week 34, from a patient treated with tofacitinib. These receptors came from a human donor with alopecia areata.

This clone was seen more than once but under ten times. V and J are TRBV29-1 and TRBJ2-1; the D is unclear. The CDR3 spans 12 residues. The germline V gene encodes CDR1 SQVTM and CDR2 ANQGSEA. Between the trimmed V and J ends, which lost 5 bases and 3 bases, there was a span of 8 bases. CDR3 sequence (DNA): TGCAGCGTTTCGGCCCTCTACAATGAGCAGTTCTTC. Protein: CSVSALYNEQFF.

The V gene is TRBV7-3, the J gene TRBJ2-1; D possibly corresponds to TRBD2 (6 bases). The CDR3 loop spans 18 amino acids. Germline lookup yields CDR1 SGHTA and CDR2 FQGTGA. V lost 4 bases and J lost 0, with 19 bases in between. CDR3 sequence reads: CASSSQPPGTFSYNEQFF. The CDR3 coding sequence is TGTGCCAGCAGCTCCCAACCGCCCGGGACTTTCTCCTACAATGAGCAGTTCTTC.

This clone was seen a handful of times. CDR3: CASRTDWDQPQHF. DNA for the CDR3: TGCGCCAGCAGAACAGACTGGGATCAGCCCCAGCATTTT. The chain joins TRBV5-1 to TRBJ1-5, with no clear D. This CDR3 is 13 amino acids long. Germline V CDR1 and CDR2: SGHRS, YFSETQ. V lost 5 bases and J 5 bases, leaving 11 bases between the germline ends.

This clone was observed a handful of times. The V and J genes are TRBV29-1 and TRBJ2-7; 10 bases map to TRBD1. Germline loops: CDR1 SQVTM, CDR2 ANQGSEA. V lost 4 bases, J lost 7 bases, and 1 base stayed unmatched. This CDR3 has 11 residues. The CDR3 sequence is CSVGGQGEQYF. The CDR3 nucleotides are TGCAGCGTTGGGGGACAGGGGGAGCAGTACTTC.

J is TRBJ2-5 and V is TRBV7-9; 7 nucleotides agree with TRBD1. Germline V lookup: CDR1 SEHNR, CDR2 FQNEAQ (reference sequence). The V gene end was trimmed by 1 base and the J gene end by 2 bases; junction bases not matched to a gene: 4. The CDR3 contains 15 residues. The CDR3 bases are TGTGCCAGCAGCTTAGGGGGACAGTCACAAGAGACCCAGTACTTC. Translation: CASSLGGQSQETQYF.

This clone was detected many times. This chain uses TRBV6-1 with TRBJ2-3; a possible D gene is TRBD2 (5 bases). Germline V gives CDR1 MNHNS, CDR2 SASEGT. This CDR3 comprises 15 residues. With 8 bases removed from V and 4 bases from J, the gap between germline ends came to 19 bases. CDR3 amino acids: CASGTLARGADTQYF. The DNA of the CDR3 is TGTGCCAGCGGCACCCTAGCTCGGGGAGCAGATACGCAGTATTTT.

V gene TRBV6-5 combines with J gene TRBJ1-5; D gene ambiguous. Germline-derived CDR1 and CDR2 are MNHEY and SVGAGI. This CDR3 region has 13 residues. Trimming removed 5 bases at V and 4 bases at J, with 9 bases between. The CDR3 reads CASSQRDNQPQHF. The CDR3 region has the DNA TGTGCCAGCAGTCAGAGGGATAATCAGCCCCAGCATTTT.

V usage is TRBV2 and J usage is TRBJ2-5, with D unclear. CDR1 is SNHLY and CDR2 is FYNNEI in the germline V gene. Trimming removed 1 base at V and 5 bases at J, with 8 bases between. This CDR3 region has 13 residues. The CDR3 DNA is TGTGCCAGCAGTGAAGATTACGGTGAGACCCAGTACTTC. It yields the protein CASSEDYGETQYF.